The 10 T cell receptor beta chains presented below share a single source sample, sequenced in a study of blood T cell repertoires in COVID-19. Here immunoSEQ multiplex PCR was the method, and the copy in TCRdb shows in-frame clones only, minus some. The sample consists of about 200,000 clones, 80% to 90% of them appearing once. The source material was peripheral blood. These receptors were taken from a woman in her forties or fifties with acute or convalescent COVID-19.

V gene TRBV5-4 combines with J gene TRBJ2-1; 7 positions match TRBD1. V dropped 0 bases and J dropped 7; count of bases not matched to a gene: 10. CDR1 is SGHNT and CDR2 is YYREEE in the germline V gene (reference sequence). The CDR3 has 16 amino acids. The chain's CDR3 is CASSLGQGPGGNEQFF. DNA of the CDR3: TGTGCCAGCAGCTTGGGACAGGGACCGGGCGGGAATGAGCAGTTCTTC.

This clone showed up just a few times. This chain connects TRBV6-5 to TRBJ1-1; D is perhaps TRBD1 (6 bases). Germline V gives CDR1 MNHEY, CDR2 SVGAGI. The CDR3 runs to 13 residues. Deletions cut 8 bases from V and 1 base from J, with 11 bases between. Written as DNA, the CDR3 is TGTGCCAGCCGGGACATGGAGAACACTGAAGCTTTCTTT. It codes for CASRDMENTEAFF.

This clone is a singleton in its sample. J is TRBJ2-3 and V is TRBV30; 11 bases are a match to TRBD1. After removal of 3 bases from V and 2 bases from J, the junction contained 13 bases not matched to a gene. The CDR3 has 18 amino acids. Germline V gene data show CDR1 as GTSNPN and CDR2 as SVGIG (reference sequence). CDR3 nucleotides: TGTGCCTGGAGCCCCGGACAGGGGGCCAGCTTCCTCACAGATACGCAGTATTTT. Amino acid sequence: CAWSPGQGASFLTDTQYF.

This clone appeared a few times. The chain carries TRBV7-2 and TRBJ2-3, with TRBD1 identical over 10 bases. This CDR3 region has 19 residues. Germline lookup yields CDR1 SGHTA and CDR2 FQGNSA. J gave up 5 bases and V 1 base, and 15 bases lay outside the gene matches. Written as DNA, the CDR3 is TGTGCCAGCAGCTTAGAATCCCCTTTCGGGACAGGGGCGGGAGATACGCAGTATTTT. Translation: CASSLESPFGTGAGDTQYF.

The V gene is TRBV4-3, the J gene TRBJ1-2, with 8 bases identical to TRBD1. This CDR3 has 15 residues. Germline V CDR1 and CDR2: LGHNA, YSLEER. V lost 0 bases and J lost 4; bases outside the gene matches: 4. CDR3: CASSQDQGAFYGYTF. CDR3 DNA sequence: TGCGCCAGCAGCCAAGATCAGGGGGCCTTCTATGGCTACACCTTC.

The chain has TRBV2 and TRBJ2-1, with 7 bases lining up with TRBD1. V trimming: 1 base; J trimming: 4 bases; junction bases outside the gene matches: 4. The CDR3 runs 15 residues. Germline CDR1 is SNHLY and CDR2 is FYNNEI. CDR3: CASSEDGTEYNEQFF. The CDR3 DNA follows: TGTGCCAGCAGTGAAGACGGGACAGAGTACAATGAGCAGTTCTTC.

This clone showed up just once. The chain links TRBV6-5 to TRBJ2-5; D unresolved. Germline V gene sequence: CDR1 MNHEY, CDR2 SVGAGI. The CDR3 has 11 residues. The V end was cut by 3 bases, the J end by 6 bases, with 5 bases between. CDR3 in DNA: TGTGCCAGCAGTTATAGTAAGACCCAGTACTTC. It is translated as CASSYSKTQYF.

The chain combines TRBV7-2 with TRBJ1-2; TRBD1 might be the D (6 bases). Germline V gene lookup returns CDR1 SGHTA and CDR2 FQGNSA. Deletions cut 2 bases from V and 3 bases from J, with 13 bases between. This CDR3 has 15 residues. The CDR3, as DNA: TGTGCCAGCAGCTTAAATGATCCAGGGGACTATGGCTACACCTTC. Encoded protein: CASSLNDPGDYGYTF.

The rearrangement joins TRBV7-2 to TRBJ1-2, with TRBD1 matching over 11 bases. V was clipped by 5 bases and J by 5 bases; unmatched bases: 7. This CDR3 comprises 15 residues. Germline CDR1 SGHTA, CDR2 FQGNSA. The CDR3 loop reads CASSPGQGASYGYTF. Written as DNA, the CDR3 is TGTGCCAGCAGCCCCGGACAGGGGGCTTCATATGGCTACACCTTC.

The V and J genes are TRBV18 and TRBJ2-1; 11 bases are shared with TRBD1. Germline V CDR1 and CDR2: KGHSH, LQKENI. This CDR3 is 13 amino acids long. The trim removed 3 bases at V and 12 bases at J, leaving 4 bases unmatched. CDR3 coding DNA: TGTGCCAGCTCACCGGGACAGGGGGGATGGCAGTTCTTC. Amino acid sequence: CASSPGQGGWQFF.